Below, 14 T cell receptor beta chains from the same sample are listed, as sequenced in a study of CD8 T cells in Susac syndrome. RNA totalling about 0.5 to 1 ug underwent reverse transcription with random hexamers. One entry per CDR3 protein results from TCRdb running MiXCR on the immunoSEQ multiplex PCR reads. The sample comprises fewer than 200,000 distinct CDR3 sequences, 85% to 95% of which are singletons, and around 0.096% rests with the top ten. Sequences were obtained from CD4+ T cells from PBMCs. The receptors stem from a human donor in good health.

The V call is TRBV30, the J call TRBJ1-5, with 8 bases fitting TRBD1. This CDR3 comprises 14 residues. Trimming took 5 bases from V and 0 from J; bases not matched to a gene: 3. Germline lookup yields CDR1 GTSNPN and CDR2 SVGIG (reference sequence). The CDR3 nucleotides read TGTGCCTGGGGGGGACAGGCTAGCAATCAGCCCCAGCATTTT. Its translation: CAWGGQASNQPQHF.

The chain has TRBV7-8 and TRBJ2-7; 8 nucleotides align to TRBD1. The germline V gene encodes CDR1 SGHVS and CDR2 FQNEAQ. The CDR3 loop spans 15 amino acids. J was trimmed by 4 bases and V by 0 bases; bases with no gene match: 5. CDR3 in amino acids: CASSLAGQVIYEQYF. The CDR3 DNA reads TGTGCCAGCAGCTTAGCGGGACAGGTTATTTACGAGCAGTACTTC.

CDR3 in DNA: TGCAGTGTCGGGACAGGGTTTTGGGAGACCCAGTACTTC. Encoded protein: CSVGTGFWETQYF. The V and J genes are TRBV20-1 and TRBJ2-5; TRBD1 matches 9 bases. CDR3 length: 13 residues. V lost 7 bases, J lost 5 bases, and 8 bases stayed unmatched. The germline gives CDR1 DFQATT, CDR2 SNEGSKA (reference sequence).

The chain carries TRBV20-1 and TRBJ2-5; the D is unclear. Germline V lookup: CDR1 DFQATT, CDR2 SNEGSKA (reference sequence). V lost 6 bases and J lost 1, with 15 bases in between. This CDR3 has 14 residues. The CDR3 DNA is TGCAGTGCGCCGACCCCCGGGCCCCAAGAGACCCAGTACTTC. As protein: CSAPTPGPQETQYF.

V usage is TRBV28 and J usage is TRBJ2-3; D is possibly TRBD2 (6 bases). Germline assignment: CDR1 MDHEN and CDR2 SYDVKM. Deletions cut 5 bases from V and 1 base from J, with 16 bases between. The CDR3 has 16 residues. DNA for the CDR3: TGTGCCAGCAGTCGGGGTGGGAGGCCCGGCACAGATACGCAGTATTTT. This codes for CASSRGGRPGTDTQYF.

The CDR3: CSARRPQGATGELFF. CDR3 nucleotides: TGCAGTGCCCGACGCCCACAGGGGGCGACCGGGGAGCTGTTTTTT. The chain recombines TRBV20-1 with TRBJ2-2; 9 bases align to TRBD1. The ends lost 6 bases at V and 5 bases at J; junction bases unmatched: 10. Germline lookup yields CDR1 DFQATT and CDR2 SNEGSKA (reference sequence). The CDR3 spans 15 residues.

The chain joins TRBV5-1 to TRBJ1-3, with D hard to call. This CDR3 spans 14 amino acids. V lost 4 bases to trimming and J lost 0 bases, with 8 bases between them. Germline lookup yields CDR1 SGHRS and CDR2 YFSETQ. The CDR3 spells CASSVSGSGNTIYF. In nucleotides, the CDR3 is TGCGCCAGCAGCGTGAGCGGCTCTGGAAACACCATATATTTT. Complete variable domain (other parts from reference TRBV5-1 and TRBJ1-3): KAGVTQTPRYLIKTRGQQVTLSCSPISGHRSVSWYQQTPGQGLQFLFEYFSETQRNKGNFPGRFSGRQFSNSRSEMNVSTLELGDSALYLCASSVSGSGNTIYFGEGSWLTVV.

V gene TRBV25-1 combines with J gene TRBJ2-5; possibly TRBD2 for D (5 bases). This CDR3 region has 14 residues. V dropped 8 bases and J dropped 4 bases, with 17 bases sitting between them. From germline, CDR1 is MGHDK and CDR2 SYGVNS. The CDR3 DNA reads as TGTGCCAGCTCTAGTGGTCGGGGTGCAGAGACCCAGTACTTC. Translated: CASSSGRGAETQYF.

V usage is TRBV29-1 and J usage is TRBJ2-1, with D perhaps TRBD1 (6 bases). CDR3 length: 16 residues. V was pared by 0 bases and J by 1 base, with 13 bases between. CDR1 and CDR2 from the germline V gene are SQVTM and ANQGSEA. The CDR3 region is CSVEDKYRASYNEQFF. The CDR3 DNA reads TGCAGCGTTGAAGATAAGTACAGGGCTTCCTACAATGAGCAGTTCTTC.

The CDR3 loop is CASSSLRDTQYF. The CDR3 bases are TGTGCCAGCAGCTCGCTAAGGGATACGCAGTATTTT. V gene TRBV3-1 combines with J gene TRBJ2-3; D gene ambiguous. V lost 5 bases to trimming and J lost 6 bases, with 9 bases between them. Per germline, CDR1 LGHDT and CDR2 YNNKEL (reference sequence). CDR3 length: 12 residues.

This sequence joins TRBV9 and TRBJ2-6; D could derive from TRBD1 or TRBD2 (6 bases each). Germline loops: CDR1 SGDLS, CDR2 YYNGEE. This CDR3 region has 16 residues. With 3 bases removed from V and 0 bases from J, the gap between germline ends came to 10 bases. This chain's CDR3 is CASSGRDTSGANVLTF. Here the CDR3 DNA reads TGTGCCAGCAGCGGGAGGGACACCTCTGGGGCCAACGTCCTGACTTTC.

This clonotype was seen only once. The V gene is TRBV2, the J gene TRBJ2-2, with D unresolved. Germline CDR1 reads SNHLY; CDR2 reads FYNNEI. Trimming cost V 7 bases and J 6 bases, with 12 bases left between them. This CDR3 region has 13 residues. CDR3 sequence: CASMPTPAGELFF. The CDR3 DNA reads as TGTGCCAGCATGCCGACCCCTGCCGGGGAGCTGTTTTTT.

Comments on this clonotype: One end of the junction fails to match germline, which may point to a read error. This chain uses TRBV30 with TRBJ1-6; 9 nucleotides align to TRBD1. Germline CDR1 reads GTSNPN; CDR2 reads SVGIG (reference sequence). The CDR3 has 17 residues. CDR3 loop: CASHGTGSSSYNSPLHF. The CDR3 nucleotides are TGTGCCTCCCACGGGACAGGGAGTAGCTCCTATAATTCCCCCCTCCACTTT.

This clonotype was observed a handful of times. The V gene is TRBV27, the J gene TRBJ1-6; 7 bases align to TRBD1. CDR3 length equals 14 residues. Germline V gene lookup returns CDR1 MNHEY and CDR2 SMNVEV (reference sequence). After removal of 4 bases from V and 6 bases from J, the junction contained 3 bases not matched to a gene. CDR3: CASSSDRVNSPLHF. CDR3 coding DNA: TGTGCCAGCAGTTCCGACAGGGTTAATTCACCCCTCCACTTT.